The 29 T cell receptor beta chains below were found in one sample sequenced in a study of blood T cell repertoires in COVID-19. Sequencing used immunoSEQ multiplex PCR; TCRdb keeps in-frame clones, though not all of them. The data show under 35,000 clones, with over 75% seen just once and 15% to 20% held by the top ten. The sample consisted of peripheral blood. These receptors all come from a woman aged 55-69 years with active COVID-19.

The gene calls are TRBV6-5 and TRBJ2-6; the D is unclear. This CDR3 comprises 11 residues. V shed 8 bases and J shed 3 bases, with 2 bases lying between them. Germline CDR1 MNHEY, CDR2 SVGAGI. The CDR3 DNA follows: TGTGCCAGCCATGGGGCCAACGTCCTGACTTTC. It translates to CASHGANVLTF.

The rearrangement joins TRBV6-4 to TRBJ2-2, with 10 bases that match TRBD1. The V and J ends lost 7 bases and 3 bases, in that order; junction bases with no gene match: 5. The germline V gene encodes CDR1 MRHNA and CDR2 SNTAGT. The CDR3 loop spans 15 amino acids. CDR3 coding DNA: TGTGCCAGCAAACGACAGGGGGCGGACACCGGGGAGCTGTTTTTT. Amino acid sequence: CASKRQGADTGELFF.

The CDR3 here is CASSQYTGGSEAFF. CDR3 nucleotides: TGTGCCAGCTCACAATATACAGGGGGCTCTGAAGCTTTCTTT. J is TRBJ1-1 and V is TRBV18; the match to TRBD1 covers 9 bases. The length of the CDR3 is 14 residues. Losses at the gene ends were 4 bases for V and 6 bases for J; bases not matched to a gene: 6. Per germline, CDR1 KGHSH and CDR2 LQKENI.

V usage is TRBV7-8 and J usage is TRBJ2-4; tentatively, D is TRBD2 (6 bases). Trimming stripped 5 bases from V and 0 bases from J, with 14 bases between. The CDR3 sequence is 16 residues long. Germline CDR1 is SGHVS and CDR2 is FQNEAQ. In DNA, the CDR3 is TGTGCCAGCAGCCCCGTTAGCGGCCTAGCCAAAAACATTCAGTACTTC. Protein product: CASSPVSGLAKNIQYF.

The rearrangement uses TRBV4-2 and TRBJ2-7; a possible D gene is TRBD2 (6 bases). Per the germline V gene, CDR1 is LGHNA and CDR2 is YNFKEQ. V was cut by 5 bases and J by 1 base, with 9 bases left in between. The CDR3 sequence is 13 residues long. The CDR3 region has the DNA TGTGCCAGCAGCGACCGGGAGTCCTACGAGCAGTACTTC. This translates into CASSDRESYEQYF.

The chain links TRBV2 to TRBJ2-1, with D unresolved. There are 14 residues in the CDR3. Germline-derived CDR1 and CDR2 are SNHLY and FYNNEI. Trimming left V 0 bases short and J 4 bases short, with 7 bases between. The CDR3 coding sequence is TGTGCCAGCAGTGAAGCCGCGTTTTACAATGAGCAGTTCTTC. Translating gives CASSEAAFYNEQFF. Based on the CDR3 plus reference TRBV2 and TRBJ2-1, the full variable domain is EPEVTQTPSHQVTQMGQEVILRCVPISNHLYFYWYRQILGQKVEFLVSFYNNEISEKSEIFDDQFSVERPDGSNFTLKIRSTKLEDSAMYFCASSEAAFYNEQFFGPGTRLTVL.

The chain uses TRBV2 and TRBJ2-5; 8 bases map to TRBD2. The CDR3 consists of 10 residues. Trimming at V came to 7 bases and at J to 11 bases, leaving 3 bases not matched to a gene. Germline V gene lookup returns CDR1 SNHLY and CDR2 FYNNEI. The CDR3 nucleotides are TGTGCCAGCAAAGCGGGGGCTCAGTACTTC. Its protein is CASKAGAQYF.

The V gene is TRBV24-1, the J gene TRBJ2-5, with D tentatively TRBD1 (7 bases). With 0 bases removed from V and 0 bases from J, the gap between germline ends came to 16 bases. This CDR3 spans 18 amino acids. CDR1 is KGHDR and CDR2 is SFDVKD in the germline V gene. The CDR3 loop is CATSDLGGPGGYQETQYF. CDR3 coding DNA: TGTGCCACCAGTGATTTGGGGGGGCCAGGGGGGTACCAAGAGACCCAGTACTTC.

This chain connects TRBV18 to TRBJ2-1, with a tentative D call TRBD1 (5 bases). Germline V CDR1 and CDR2: KGHSH, LQKENI. This CDR3 contains 15 residues. The ends were cut back, 1 base at V and 4 bases at J, with 11 bases in the middle. CDR3 protein: CASSPLAGNYNEQFF. The CDR3 DNA reads as TGTGCCAGCTCACCACTGGCAGGGAATTACAATGAGCAGTTCTTC.

The gene calls are TRBV18 and TRBJ2-2, with a weak D call TRBD1 (6 bases). Germline-derived CDR1 and CDR2 are KGHSH and LQKENI. The CDR3 spans 15 residues. The V and J ends lost 3 bases and 6 bases respectively, with 14 bases between them. DNA for the CDR3: TGTGCCAGCTCACCTGGACAGCCCCGTCCCGGGGAGCTGTTTTTT. Translating it yields CASSPGQPRPGELFF.

The CDR3 region has the DNA TGTGCCAGCTCACAACAGGGAAGTAGCAATCAGCCCCAGCATTTT. Translation: CASSQQGSSNQPQHF. The chain recombines TRBV18 with TRBJ1-5, with D perhaps matching TRBD1 (6 bases). Germline loops: CDR1 KGHSH, CDR2 LQKENI. The V and J ends lost 4 bases and 0 bases respectively, with 10 bases between them. The CDR3 covers 15 residues.

The chain joins TRBV18 to TRBJ1-5; 7 bases line up with TRBD1. The junction had 10 bases not matched to a gene; V was cut back by 4 bases and J by 7 bases. This CDR3 region has 15 residues. Germline CDR1 and CDR2: KGHSH and LQKENI. The CDR3 DNA reads as TGTGCCAGCTCACGAGAGACAGGGTTCGCGCAGCCCCAGCATTTT. Residues: CASSRETGFAQPQHF.

This chain connects TRBV27 to TRBJ1-1; D not resolved. CDR3 size: 13 residues. The V gene's germline CDR1 is MNHEY and CDR2 SMNVEV (reference sequence). The germline V and J ends were trimmed by 5 bases and 4 bases, with 11 bases remaining between them. This chain's CDR3 is CASSPGLSTEAFF. Here the CDR3 DNA reads TGTGCCAGCAGTCCCGGACTGAGCACTGAAGCTTTCTTT.

The chain has TRBV6-2 or TRBV6-3 and TRBJ1-5, with D perhaps TRBD1 (5 bases). There are 12 residues in the CDR3. Germline CDR1 and CDR2: MNHEY and SVGEGT. The V end was cut by 5 bases, the J end by 6 bases, with 8 bases between. The CDR3 nucleotides are TGTGCCAGCAGTACCCAGGGTCAGCCCCAGCATTTT. Protein sequence: CASSTQGQPQHF.

The V call is TRBV19, the J call TRBJ1-1; TRBD1 agrees at 8 bases. Germline V gives CDR1 LNHDA, CDR2 SQIVND (reference sequence). CDR3 length: 15 amino acids. V shed 3 bases, J shed 3 bases, and the junction held 6 bases outside the gene matches. The CDR3 region is CASSILPQGDTEAFF. The DNA of the CDR3 is TGTGCCAGTAGTATCCTACCACAGGGGGACACTGAAGCTTTCTTT.

The table lists this clone with a few counts. The rearrangement links TRBV2 to TRBJ1-5, with D tentatively TRBD1 (6 bases). Germline V gene lookup returns CDR1 SNHLY and CDR2 FYNNEI. V was pared by 4 bases and J by 3 bases, with 10 bases between. This CDR3 is 14 amino acids long. DNA of the CDR3: TGTGCCAGCAGTGCACCGGGACACAATCAGCCCCAGCATTTT. Residues: CASSAPGHNQPQHF.

The V call is TRBV9, the J call TRBJ2-7; maybe TRBD2 (6 bases). The CDR3 is made up of 14 amino acids. Germline V CDR1 and CDR2: SGDLS, YYNGEE. Deletions cut 2 bases from V and 2 bases from J, with 11 bases between. In DNA form, the CDR3 reads TGTGCCAGCAGCGTGGGGCCTAGCGCCTACGAGCAGTACTTC. Translation: CASSVGPSAYEQYF.

The rearrangement joins TRBV19 to TRBJ2-1; 7 bases fit TRBD1. This CDR3 contains 11 residues. Germline CDR1 LNHDA, CDR2 SQIVND (reference sequence). V lost 6 bases and J lost 13; bases outside the gene matches: 6. This CDR3 reads CASRTTGLQFF. For the CDR3, the DNA is TGTGCCAGTAGGACGACAGGGCTCCAGTTCTTC.

The chain employs TRBV7-3 and TRBJ1-1; D unclear. Trimming pared 4 bases from V and 6 bases from J, leaving 15 bases between. Germline CDR1 and CDR2: SGHTA and FQGTGA. The CDR3 is 14 amino acids. CDR3 sequence: CASSSQRVASEAFF. In DNA form, the CDR3 reads TGTGCCAGCAGCTCCCAAAGAGTTGCGTCTGAAGCTTTCTTT.

This clone was observed once. CDR3 sequence (DNA): TGTGCCAGCAGCTTAGGGACACTCGGTGGCTACACCTTC. Its translation: CASSLGTLGGYTF. V and J are TRBV7-8 and TRBJ1-2, with a weak D call TRBD1 (5 bases). The CDR3 is 13 residues long. Trimming took off 1 base at V and 7 bases at J, with 10 bases between the two ends. In germline, CDR1 is SGHVS, CDR2 FQNEAQ.

J is TRBJ2-1 and V is TRBV7-2; 10 bases align to TRBD2. In germline, CDR1 is SGHTA, CDR2 FQGNSA. The CDR3 sequence is 16 residues long. V was pared by 7 bases and J by 3 bases, with 9 bases of the junction left unmatched. The CDR3 DNA sequence: TGTGCCAGCACCCCTTCACTAGCGGGAAGCTACAATGAGCAGTTCTTC. Its translation is CASTPSLAGSYNEQFF.

The gene calls are TRBV6-1 and TRBJ2-7, with a tentative D call TRBD1 (6 bases). This CDR3 is 14 amino acids long. Germline V CDR1 and CDR2: MNHNS, SASEGT. Trimming took off 8 bases at V and 1 base at J, with 15 bases between the two ends. The DNA for the CDR3 is TGTGCCAGCGAATACTCACAGGGATCCTACGAGCAGTACTTC. As protein: CASEYSQGSYEQYF.

The chain has TRBV4-1 and TRBJ1-5; possibly TRBD1 for D (6 bases). V was clipped by 0 bases and J by 7 bases, with 22 bases between them. The CDR3 is 18 residues long. Germline CDR1 is MGHRA and CDR2 is YSYEKL. CDR3 DNA sequence: TGCGCCAGCAGCCAAGATGGAAGTCAAACCACAGGGATCCAGCCCCAGCATTTT. Translated: CASSQDGSQTTGIQPQHF.

This clone turned up a few times. The chain joins TRBV6-1 to TRBJ2-7, with D possibly matching TRBD1 (6 bases). Deletions cut 3 bases from V and 3 bases from J, with 12 bases between. This CDR3 has 14 residues. In germline, CDR1 is MNHNS, CDR2 SASEGT. The CDR3 reads CASSEGQGLYEQYF. The CDR3 nucleotides are TGTGCCAGCAGTGAGGGTCAGGGGCTCTACGAGCAGTACTTC.

This clone is a singleton in its sample. The rearrangement joins TRBV11-2 to TRBJ2-6; 11 bases agree with TRBD1. The germline V gene encodes CDR1 SGHAT and CDR2 FQNNGV. V lost 0 bases, J lost 1 base, and 5 bases stayed unmatched. The CDR3 contains 19 residues. The CDR3 spells CASSLDVDRGRSGANVLTF. CDR3 nucleotide sequence: TGTGCCAGCAGCTTAGATGTGGACAGGGGGCGGTCTGGGGCCAACGTCCTGACTTTC. Filled out from reference TRBV11-2 and TRBJ2-6, the complete variable domain reads EAGVAQSPRYKIIEKRQSVAFWCNPISGHATLYWYQQILGQGPKLLIQFQNNGVVDDSQLPKDRFSAERLKGVDSTLKIQPAKLEDSAVYLCASSLDVDRGRSGANVLTFGAGSRLTVL.

The chain carries TRBV2 and TRBJ2-7; weak D call: TRBD2 (7 bases). V was shortened by 4 bases and J by 5 bases, with 9 bases between the two germline ends. CDR1 is SNHLY, CDR2 FYNNEI, per germline. This CDR3 is built from 12 residues. CDR3 residues: CASSVGGDEQYF. For the CDR3, the DNA is TGTGCCAGCAGTGTAGGGGGGGACGAGCAGTACTTC.

The rearrangement joins TRBV6-1 to TRBJ2-3; possible D gene TRBD2, 6 bases. V dropped 2 bases and J dropped 4 bases, with 16 bases sitting between them. In germline, CDR1 is MNHNS, CDR2 SASEGT. This CDR3 region has 16 residues. CDR3 DNA sequence: TGTGCCAGCAGTGAAAGGGCAGGGAGGAGACCAGATACGCAGTATTTT. Its translation: CASSERAGRRPDTQYF.

This chain uses TRBV5-1 with TRBJ2-7; TRBD1 aligns across 11 bases. The CDR3 is made up of 15 amino acids. J gave up 5 bases and V 1 base, and 5 bases lay outside the gene matches. In germline, CDR1 is SGHRS, CDR2 YFSETQ. The CDR3 nucleotides read TGCGCCAGCAGCTTGACGGGACAGGGGGTCGACGAGCAGTACTTC. It codes for CASSLTGQGVDEQYF.

This clone appeared a single time. The genes are TRBV2 and TRBJ2-7; D remains ambiguous. V was clipped by 5 bases and J by 0 bases, with 5 bases between them. The CDR3 covers 12 residues. Per the germline V gene, CDR1 is SNHLY and CDR2 is FYNNEI. The CDR3 DNA reads as TGTGCCAGCAGTTTCAGCTCCTACGAGCAGTACTTC. It yields the protein CASSFSSYEQYF.